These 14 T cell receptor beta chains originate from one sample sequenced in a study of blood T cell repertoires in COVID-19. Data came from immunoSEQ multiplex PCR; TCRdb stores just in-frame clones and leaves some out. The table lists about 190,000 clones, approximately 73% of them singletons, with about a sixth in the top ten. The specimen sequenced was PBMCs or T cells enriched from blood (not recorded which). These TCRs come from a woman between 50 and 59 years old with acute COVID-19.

The CDR3 nucleotides read TGTGCCAGCAGCGCAGGGGTCGAAGGTCGACAGCCCCAGCATTTT. It codes for CASSAGVEGRQPQHF. The genes are TRBV9 and TRBJ1-5; D is possibly TRBD1 (6 bases). Trimming removed 3 bases from V and 7 bases from J, with 17 bases in between. This CDR3 has 15 residues. The germline gives CDR1 SGDLS, CDR2 YYNGEE. The full variable domain, its missing parts supplied by reference TRBV9 and TRBJ1-5, is DSGVTQTPKHLITATGQRVTLRCSPRSGDLSVYWYQQSLDQGLQFLIQYYNGEERAKGNILERFSAQQFPDLHSELNLSSLELGDSALYFCASSAGVEGRQPQHFGDGTRLSIL.

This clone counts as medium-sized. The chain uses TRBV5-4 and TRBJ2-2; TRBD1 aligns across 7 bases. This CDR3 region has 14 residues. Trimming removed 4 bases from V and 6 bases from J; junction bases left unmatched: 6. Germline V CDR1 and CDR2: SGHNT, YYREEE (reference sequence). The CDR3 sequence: CASSRRDRAGELFF. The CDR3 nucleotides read TGTGCCAGCAGCCGTCGAGACAGGGCCGGGGAGCTGTTTTTT.

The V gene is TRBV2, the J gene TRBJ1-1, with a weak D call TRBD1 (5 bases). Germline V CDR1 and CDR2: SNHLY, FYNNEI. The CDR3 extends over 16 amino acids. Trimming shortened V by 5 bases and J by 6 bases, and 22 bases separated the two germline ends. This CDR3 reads CASSPLQQGRGAEAFF. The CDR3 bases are TGTGCCAGCAGTCCCCTTCAGCAGGGTAGGGGCGCTGAAGCTTTCTTT. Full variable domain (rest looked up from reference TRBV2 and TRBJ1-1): EPEVTQTPSHQVTQMGQEVILRCVPISNHLYFYWYRQILGQKVEFLVSFYNNEISEKSEIFDDQFSVERPDGSNFTLKIRSTKLEDSAMYFCASSPLQQGRGAEAFFGQGTRLTVV.

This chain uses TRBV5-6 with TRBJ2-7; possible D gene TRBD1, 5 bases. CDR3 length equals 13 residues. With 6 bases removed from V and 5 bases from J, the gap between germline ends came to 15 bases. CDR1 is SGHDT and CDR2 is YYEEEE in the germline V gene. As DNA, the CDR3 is TGTGCCAGCACTTTCTATGGGGCGGACGAGCAGTACGTC. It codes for CASTFYGADEQYV.

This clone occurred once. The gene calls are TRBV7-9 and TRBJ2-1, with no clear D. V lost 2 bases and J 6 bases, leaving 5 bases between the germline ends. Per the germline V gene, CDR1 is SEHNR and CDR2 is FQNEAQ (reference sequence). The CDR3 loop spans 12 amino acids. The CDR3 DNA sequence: TGTGCCAGCAGCTTACTCCTCAATGAGCAGTTCTTC. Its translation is CASSLLLNEQFF.

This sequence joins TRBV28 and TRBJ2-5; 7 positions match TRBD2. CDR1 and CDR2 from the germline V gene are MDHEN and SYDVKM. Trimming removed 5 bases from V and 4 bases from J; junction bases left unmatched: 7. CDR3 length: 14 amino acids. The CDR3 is CASSPPPSGETQYF. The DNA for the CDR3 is TGTGCCAGCAGTCCCCCACCTAGCGGAGAGACCCAGTACTTC.

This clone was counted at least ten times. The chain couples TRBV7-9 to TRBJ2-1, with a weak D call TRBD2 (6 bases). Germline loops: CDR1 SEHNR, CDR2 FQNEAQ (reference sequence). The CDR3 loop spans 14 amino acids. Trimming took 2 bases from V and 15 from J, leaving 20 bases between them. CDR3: CASSLSGDMQEPFF. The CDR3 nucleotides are TGTGCCAGCAGCTTATCGGGAGATATGCAGGAACCGTTCTTC.

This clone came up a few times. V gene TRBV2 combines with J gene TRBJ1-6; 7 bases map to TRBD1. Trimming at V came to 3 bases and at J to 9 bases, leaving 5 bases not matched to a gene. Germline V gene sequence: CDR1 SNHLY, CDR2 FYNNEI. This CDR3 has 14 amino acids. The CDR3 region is CASSDQTGSSPLHF. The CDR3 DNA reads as TGTGCCAGCAGTGATCAGACAGGGTCTTCACCCCTCCACTTT.

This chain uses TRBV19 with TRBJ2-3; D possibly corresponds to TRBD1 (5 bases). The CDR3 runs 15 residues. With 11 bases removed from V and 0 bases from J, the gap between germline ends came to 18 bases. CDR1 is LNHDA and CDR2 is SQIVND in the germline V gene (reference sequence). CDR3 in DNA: TGTGCCTGTACGGATTCCAGGGTTAGCACAGATACGCAGTATTTT. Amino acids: CACTDSRVSTDTQYF.

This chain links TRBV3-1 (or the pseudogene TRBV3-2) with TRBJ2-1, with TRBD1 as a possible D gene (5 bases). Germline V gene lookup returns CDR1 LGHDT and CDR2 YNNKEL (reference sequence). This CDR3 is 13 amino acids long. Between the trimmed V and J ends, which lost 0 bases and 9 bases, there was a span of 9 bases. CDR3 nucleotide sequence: TGTGCCAGCAGCCAAGATCAGGGTGGTGAGCAGTTCTTC. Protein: CASSQDQGGEQFF.

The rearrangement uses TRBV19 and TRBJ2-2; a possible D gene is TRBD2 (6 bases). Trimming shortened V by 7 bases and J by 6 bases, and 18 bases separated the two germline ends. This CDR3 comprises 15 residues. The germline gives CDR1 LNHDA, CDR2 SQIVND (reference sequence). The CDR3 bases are TGTGCCAGTACCCCTTTATGGTCTAGCGCCGGGGAGCTGTTTTTT. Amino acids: CASTPLWSSAGELFF.

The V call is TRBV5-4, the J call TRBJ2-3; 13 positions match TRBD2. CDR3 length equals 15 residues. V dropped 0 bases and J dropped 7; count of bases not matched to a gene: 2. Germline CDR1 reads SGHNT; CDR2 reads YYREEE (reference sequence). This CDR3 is CASSLALAGGNTQYF. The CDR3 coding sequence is TGTGCCAGCAGCTTGGCACTAGCGGGGGGGAATACGCAGTATTTT.

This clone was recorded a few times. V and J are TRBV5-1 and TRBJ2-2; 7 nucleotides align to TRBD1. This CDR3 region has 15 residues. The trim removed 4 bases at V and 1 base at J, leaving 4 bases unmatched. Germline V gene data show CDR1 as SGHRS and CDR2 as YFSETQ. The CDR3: CASSMTGKNTGELFF. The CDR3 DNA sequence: TGCGCCAGCAGCATGACAGGGAAGAACACCGGGGAGCTGTTTTTT.

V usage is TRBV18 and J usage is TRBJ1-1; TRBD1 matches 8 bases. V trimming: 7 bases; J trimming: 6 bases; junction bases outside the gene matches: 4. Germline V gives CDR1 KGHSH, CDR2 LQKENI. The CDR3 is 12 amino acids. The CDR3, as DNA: TGTGCCAGCTTGGACAGGGAAGCTGAAGCTTTCTTT. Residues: CASLDREAEAFF. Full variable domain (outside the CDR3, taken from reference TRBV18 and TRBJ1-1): NAGVMQNPRHLVRRRGQEARLRCSPMKGHSHVYWYRQLPEEGLKFMVYLQKENIIDESGMPKERFSAEFPKEGPSILRIQQVVRGDSAAYFCASLDREAEAFFGQGTRLTVV.